The clone carrying this T cell receptor (beta chain) occurred many times. Antigen specificity is unknown. The authors amplified TCR beta CDR3 regions from RNA transcripts. The library came from an HTBI-primed first-round RT-PCR and a second-round multiplex PCR. TCRdb reanalysed the multiplex PCR reads using MiXCR and keeps one entry per CDR3 protein. This sample has approximately 540,000 distinct CDR3 sequences, with just under 40% found just once. Per germline, CDR1 SGHVS and CDR2 FQNEAQ. The length of the CDR3 is 14 residues. V was pared by 4 bases and J by 6 bases, with 16 bases between. The entry originates in a study of Graves' ophthalmopathy and Graves' hyperthyroidism. Patients were diagnosed from clinical symptoms, serum thyroxine, TRAb, thyroid ultrasound and orbital computed tomography. Study-wide findings and caveats: Blood also held most thyroid clonotypes expanded above 0.001 frequency. Ophthalmopathy progression was predicted by the model at less than 71% sensitivity and 72.22% specificity.

The source material was peripheral blood or thyroid tissue (not recorded which). The chain is built from TRBV7-8 and TRBJ2-7; D is undetermined. The sequence came from an adult man with Graves' hyperthyroidism. The CDR3 is CASSSVIGFREQYF. In nucleotides, the CDR3 is TGTGCCAGCAGCTCCGTAATAGGATTTCGCGAGCAGTACTTC.